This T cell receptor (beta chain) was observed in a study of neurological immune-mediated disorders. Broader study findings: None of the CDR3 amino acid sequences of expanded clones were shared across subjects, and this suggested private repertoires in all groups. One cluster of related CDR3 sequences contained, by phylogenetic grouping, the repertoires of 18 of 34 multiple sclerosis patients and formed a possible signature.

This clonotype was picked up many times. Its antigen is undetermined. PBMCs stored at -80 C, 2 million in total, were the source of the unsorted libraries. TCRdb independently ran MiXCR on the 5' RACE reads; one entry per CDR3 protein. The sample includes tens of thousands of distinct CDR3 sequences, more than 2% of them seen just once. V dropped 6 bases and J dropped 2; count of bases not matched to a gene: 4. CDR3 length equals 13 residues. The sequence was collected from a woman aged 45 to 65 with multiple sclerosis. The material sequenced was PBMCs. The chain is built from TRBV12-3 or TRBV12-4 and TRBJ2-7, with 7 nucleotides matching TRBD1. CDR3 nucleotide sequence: TGTGCCAGCAGATGGACAGGAGCCTACGAGCAGTACTTC. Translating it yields CASRWTGAYEQYF.